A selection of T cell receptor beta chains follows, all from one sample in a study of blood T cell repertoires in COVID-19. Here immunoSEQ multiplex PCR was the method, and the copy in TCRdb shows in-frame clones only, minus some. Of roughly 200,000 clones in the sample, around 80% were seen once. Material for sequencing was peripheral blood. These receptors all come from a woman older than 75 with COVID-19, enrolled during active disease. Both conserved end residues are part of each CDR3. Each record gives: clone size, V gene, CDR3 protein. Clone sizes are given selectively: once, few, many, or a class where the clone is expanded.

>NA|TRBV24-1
CATSGASAGQETQYF
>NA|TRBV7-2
CASSLEGRYSPLHF
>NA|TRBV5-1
CASSGQDNTEAFF
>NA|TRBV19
CASSTGQVGGYTF
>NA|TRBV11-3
CASSPQGANTEAFF
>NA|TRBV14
CASSQDPGVRNTIYF
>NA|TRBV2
CASSPDRGAYGALHF
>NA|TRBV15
CATSRRLSNEQFF
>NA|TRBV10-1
CASSESGAGQYF
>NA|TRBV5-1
CASSLGQLASTDTQYF
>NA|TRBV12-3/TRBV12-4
CASSPDMNTEAFF
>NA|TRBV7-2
CASSRDSTEAFF
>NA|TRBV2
CASSAGRDNEKLFF
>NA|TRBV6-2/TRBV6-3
CASSQDVMGPYNEQFF
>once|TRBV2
CASRRGQDYGYTF
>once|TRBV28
CASSFSLTGNQPQHF
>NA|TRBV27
CASSLGQGAFGYTF
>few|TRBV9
CASSVEAGAYEQYF
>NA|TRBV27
CASSLTTGSYGYTF
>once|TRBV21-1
CASSKEGSGISYNEQFF
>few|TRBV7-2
CASSLALRNEQFF
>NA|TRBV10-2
CASRQDTQYF
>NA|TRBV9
CASSGFPAGASNYGYTF
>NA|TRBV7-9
CASSSPVSRETQYF
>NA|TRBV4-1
CASSQGLAGGRADTQYF
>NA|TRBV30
CAWSPGWSNSPLHF
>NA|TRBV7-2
CASSLDPGDTEAFF
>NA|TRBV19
CASSRGRDTGELFF
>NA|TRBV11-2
CASSPGEKETQYF